The clone carrying this TCR beta chain was observed a single time. The sample comes from a study of control samples from healthy donors and cancer patients. Sequenced by immunoSEQ multiplex PCR; TCRdb stores in-frame clones only, minus some. The sample records roughly 450,000 clones, over 75% being singletons. V lost 5 bases, J lost 2 bases, and 15 bases lay in between. Per germline, CDR1 SGHTA and CDR2 FQGNSA. The CDR3 contains 16 residues. This TCR was sampled from a man aged 35 to 55 with head and neck cancer. This chain joins TRBV7-2 and TRBJ2-2; perhaps TRBD2 as D (8 bases). The sample consisted of PBMCs. The chain's CDR3 is CASSRGGTANTGELFF. CDR3 coding DNA: TGTGCCAGCAGCCGGGGGGGGACAGCAAACACCGGGGAGCTGTTTTTT.